This TCR beta chain was observed in a study of T-cell reconstitution after alpha-beta-depleted transplantation in children. General study points: T-cell counts and diversity at one year post-transplant came mainly from newly produced T cells. Surviving thymic progenitors and recipient T cells were the source of high TCRbeta diversity at day 60 in some patients. At around two months after transplant, the alpha-beta T cells were reportedly derived from several hundred expanded clones that came from non-depleted graft cells.

As regards this clonotype: Its antigen is not identified. Just one base apart from a much larger clone, this may be a read error.

CDR3 length: 17 amino acids. V lost 0 bases and J lost 7, with 22 bases in between. Molecular barcoding with unique molecular identifiers was used for the TCRbeta library. TCRdb passed the PCR reads through MiXCR, listing each CDR3 protein once. The data contain around 450,000 distinct CDR3 sequences, roughly 10% of them singletons. The material was PBMCs, obtained before TCRalphabeta/CD19-depleted stem cell transplant. This sequence was found in a child aged 2-9 years with inherited bone marrow failure, due to receive a stem cell transplant. The chain combines TRBV12-3 or TRBV12-4 with TRBJ2-7; tentatively, D is TRBD2 (5 bases). The CDR3 DNA reads TGTGCCAGCAGTTTAGCCTCTGCACGGCTCTCGAGGAGGGAGCAGTACTTC. Amino acid sequence: CASSLASARLSRREQYF.